Sequencing of this TCR beta chain was carried out in a study of blood T cell repertoires in COVID-19. As originally analysed: Quantification of nucleated cells was approximated via reference gene primer amplification. The table came from immunoSEQ multiplex PCR; TCRdb's copy has only in-frame clones and leaves some out. The V and J calls and clone size come from that table; D and trimming were worked out from the DNA. The table has approximately 150,000 clones, roughly four fifths seen once. There are 13 residues in the CDR3. Germline trimming cut 3 bases from V and 4 bases from J; bases unmatched to any gene: 1.

Sequences were obtained from peripheral blood. The chain combines TRBV12-3 or TRBV12-4 with TRBJ1-1, with 8 positions matching TRBD1. The source is a human donor in a cohort sampled during active COVID-19. CDR3 protein: CASSFTGGTEAFF. DNA for the CDR3: TGTGCCAGCAGTTTTACAGGGGGCACTGAAGCTTTCTTT.